This TCR beta chain was identified during a study of blood T cell dynamics during melanoma immunotherapy (dated by TCRdb to about 2020). Background on the whole study: Patients had metastatic melanoma and received first-line pembrolizumab or nivolumab plus ipilimumab as standard of care in the United Kingdom. To find early correlates of response, peripheral T cell receptor repertoires were profiled in metastatic melanoma patients before and after one cycle of checkpoint inhibitor therapy. The training cohort consisted of consecutive patients, while an additional independent group of patients from the same centre was pooled to form an external validation set. General findings and caveats noted by the study authors: The study could not determine whether the T cell clones driving repertoire changes were melanoma-specific or reflected general immune activation. Unlike progressors, patients who went on to achieve disease control showed a bifurcated reorganization of the PBMC repertoire at W3, with either increased clonality or increased diversity. The relatively small sample size was acknowledged as potentially limiting generalization of the results.

Every bulk PBMC sample had a fixed 350 ng of DNA loaded. Following the manufacturer instructions, the immunoSEQ TCRb Assay kit was used to amplify TCR beta CDR3 sequences from genomic DNA. The KAPA Library Quantification Kit for Illumina platforms was used to quantify pooled libraries by qPCR. Pooled libraries were clustered at roughly 0.55-1.2 pM and sequenced on an Illumina NextSeq 500. The original pipeline was this. TCR data were analyzed with immunoSEQ ANALYZER and the R LymphoSeq package. A rearrangement efficiency score was calculated as productive divided by the sum of productive and non-productive CDR3 sequences. Within each patient, timepoints were compared pairwise for clonality, measured with the Gini coefficient, and for diversity, measured with the Renyi index at alpha=1. Clonal relatedness, based on an edit distance of 3, and repertoire similarity, based on the Bhattacharyya coefficient, were both computed in LymphoSeq. To classify response, a linear discriminant analysis based on week-3 changes in clonality and diversity was built with the R MASS and caret packages. TCRdb took this table from immuneACCESS and kept in-frame rearrangements with V and J called. Such tables lack part of the clones; where checked against another copy, unresolved V genes explain under half of the gap, and the rest is unexplained. V and J calls and clone size are copied from that table; D and trimming were computed from the DNA. Here the sample has under 3,000 clones; roughly nine tenths occur a single time. The ten largest account for 11% to 15% of the sample.

The time point label on this specimen signifies: week 3, after first cycle of checkpoint inhibitor. Blood was sampled before treatment (T0) and at week 3 (W3), after the first cycle of checkpoint blockade. Except for a couple of patients with rapid clinical progression, response was assessed 12 weeks after the first infusion by RECIST 1.1; disease control meant complete response, partial response or stable disease. Patients were excluded for prior systemic cancer treatment, concomitant immunosuppressant therapy or synchronous other active malignancies. Bulk PBMC and plasma cell-free DNA were both sequenced for TCR beta so that circulating cells and T cell turnover could be tracked. Lymphoprep and SepMate tubes were used to isolate PBMC from blood, and red cell lysis was then performed. QIAamp DNA Blood Mini kits were used to extract DNA from PBMC and from sorted T cell subsets. Germline trimming: 11 bases from V, 7 bases from J; junction bases outside gene matches: 16. The CDR3 covers 15 residues, taking in both the cysteine and the phenylalanine. Just CDR3 DNA is preserved here, 45 bases in frame from base 1. Based on the germline V gene, the CDR1 and CDR2 sequences are MDHEN and SYDVKM.

A note on this clone: It lacks a known antigen. Per-nucleotide qualities are absent, and no much larger clonotype sits a single base away.

The sample consisted of blood, taken from a patient treated with checkpoint blockade. This clonotype was sampled from a human donor with melanoma. The chain couples TRBV28 to TRBJ2-2; 7 bases in between match TRBD2. CDR3 reads: CAGGTGGAGGGELFF. The sequence in DNA is TGTGCCGGGGGGACGGGGGGAGCAGGCGGCGGGGAGCTGTTTTTT.